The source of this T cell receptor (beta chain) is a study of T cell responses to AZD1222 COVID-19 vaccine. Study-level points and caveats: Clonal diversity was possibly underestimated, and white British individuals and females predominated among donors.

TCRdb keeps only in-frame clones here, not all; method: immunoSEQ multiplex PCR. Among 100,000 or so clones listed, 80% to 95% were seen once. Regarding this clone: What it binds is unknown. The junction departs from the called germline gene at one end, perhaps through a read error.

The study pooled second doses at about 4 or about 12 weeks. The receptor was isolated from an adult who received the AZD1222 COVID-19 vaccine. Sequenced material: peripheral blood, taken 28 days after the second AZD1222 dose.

The CDR3 sequence is CASRGGGFLLF. The CDR3 region has the DNA TGCGCCAGCCGTGGGGGGGGGTTCTTGCTCTTC. V is TRBV10-2 and J is TRBJ2-1, with 7 bases identical to TRBD2. CDR1 is WSHSY, CDR2 SAAADI, per germline. This CDR3 is 11 amino acids long.